What follows describes a single T cell receptor beta chain. The germline V gene has CDR1 MDHEN and CDR2 SYDVKM. The ends were cut back, 3 bases at V and 5 bases at J, with 10 bases in the middle. This CDR3 has 13 residues. These data are taken from a study of technical replicates of blood from several donors. Profiled with immunoSEQ multiplex PCR; TCRdb holds only in-frame clones, not every one. The table lists approximately 92,000 clones, roughly 96% of them singletons, with around 0.3% in the top ten. This chain joins TRBV28 and TRBJ1-2, with D hard to call. The clonotype was recovered from a human donor in good health. The sample comprised T cells isolated from PBMCs. In DNA, the CDR3 is TGTGCCAGCAGTTTGGCTTCCCCGTATGGCTACACCTTC. Residues: CASSLASPYGYTF.